This T cell receptor (beta chain) was retrieved from a study of T cells in localized non-small cell lung cancer. Overall study results and limits: Overall survival was longer when the density of T cells in the blood was higher. Analysis by sequencing included only one tumor region, so heterogeneity remains possible. In adjacent lung, a median roughly 62 of the top 100 tumor clones were found.

To note about this clone: Its specificity is not known.

TCRdb's copy holds only in-frame clones and misses some; the assay was immunoSEQ multiplex PCR. This sample has almost 20,000 clones, with around 91% found just once. The CDR3 loop spans 16 amino acids. The germline CDR1 and CDR2 sequences are MNHEY and SMNVEV (reference sequence). V was shortened by 2 bases and J by 4 bases, with 16 bases between the two germline ends. The clonotype originates from a man between 40 and 69 years old with stage I lung adenocarcinoma. The V gene is TRBV27, the J gene TRBJ2-3; D is perhaps TRBD2 (6 bases). This specimen consisted of peripheral blood, obtained before any cancer treatment. The CDR3 DNA sequence: TGTGCCAGCAGTTTACTTGGAGCGGGCGGGGCAGATACGCAGTATTTT. This codes for CASSLLGAGGADTQYF.